This TCR beta chain appears in the sequencing data of a study of blood T cell repertoires in COVID-19. Looking at the study overall: Some COVID-19 samples were acute and others convalescent; all came from the United States, Italy and Spain. In each case, the material was cDNA or gDNA derived from T cells, B-cell-depleted T cells, or PBMCs.

Original processing notes: Nucleated cell number was recorded as an estimate derived from reference gene primer amplification. Using immunoSEQ multiplex PCR, the repertoire was profiled, and TCRdb retains in-frame clones only, with some absent. The V and J calls and clone size were taken over from that table, and D and trimming were inferred from the DNA. Among roughly 280,000 clones listed, 75% to 90% were seen once. The specimen sequenced was peripheral blood. This clonotype was obtained from a man aged 25-45 years with active or convalescent COVID-19.

As DNA, the CDR3 is TGCGCCAGCAGTGAGTCTAGCGGGGGGTTAGATACGCAGTATTTT. Amino acids: CASSESSGGLDTQYF. This rearrangement joins TRBV10-1 to TRBJ2-3; TRBD2 matches at 10 bases. Germline V gene data show CDR1 as WNHNN and CDR2 as SYGVQD (reference sequence). There are 15 residues in the CDR3. The J segment lost 5 bases and the V segment lost 0 bases, leaving 2 bases of the junction unmatched.